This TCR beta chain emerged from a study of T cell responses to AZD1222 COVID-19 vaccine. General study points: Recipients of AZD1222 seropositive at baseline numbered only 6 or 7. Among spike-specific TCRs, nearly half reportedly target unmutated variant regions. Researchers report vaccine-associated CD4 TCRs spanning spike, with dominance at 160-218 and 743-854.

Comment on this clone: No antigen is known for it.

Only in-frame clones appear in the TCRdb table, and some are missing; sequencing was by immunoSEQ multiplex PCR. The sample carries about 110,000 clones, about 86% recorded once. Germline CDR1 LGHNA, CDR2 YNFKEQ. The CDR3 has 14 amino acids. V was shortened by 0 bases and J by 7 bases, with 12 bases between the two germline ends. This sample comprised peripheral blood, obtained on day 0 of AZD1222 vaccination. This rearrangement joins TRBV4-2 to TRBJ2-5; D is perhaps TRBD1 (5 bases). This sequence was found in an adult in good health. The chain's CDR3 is CASSQDRGAATQYF. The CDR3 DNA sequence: TGTGCCAGCAGCCAAGACCGTGGGGCGGCGACCCAGTACTTC.